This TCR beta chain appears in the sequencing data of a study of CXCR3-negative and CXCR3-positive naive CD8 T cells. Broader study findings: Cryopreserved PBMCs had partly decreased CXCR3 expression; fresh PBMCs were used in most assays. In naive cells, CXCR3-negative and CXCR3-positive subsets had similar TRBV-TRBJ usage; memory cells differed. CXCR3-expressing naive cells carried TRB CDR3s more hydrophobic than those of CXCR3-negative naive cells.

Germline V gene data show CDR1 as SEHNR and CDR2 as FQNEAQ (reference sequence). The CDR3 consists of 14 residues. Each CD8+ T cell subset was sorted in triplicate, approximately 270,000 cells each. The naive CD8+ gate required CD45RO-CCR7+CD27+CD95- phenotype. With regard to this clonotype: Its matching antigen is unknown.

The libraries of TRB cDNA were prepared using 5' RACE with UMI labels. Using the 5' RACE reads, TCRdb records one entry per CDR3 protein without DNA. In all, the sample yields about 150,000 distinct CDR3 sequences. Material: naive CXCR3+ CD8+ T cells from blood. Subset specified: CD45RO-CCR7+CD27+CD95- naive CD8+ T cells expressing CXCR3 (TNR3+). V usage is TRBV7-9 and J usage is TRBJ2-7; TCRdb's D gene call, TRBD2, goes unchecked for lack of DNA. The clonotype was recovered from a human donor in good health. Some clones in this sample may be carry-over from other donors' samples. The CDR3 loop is CASSLGLVSGEQYF.